A single sample is the source of the 17 T cell receptor beta chains below, sequenced in a study of T cells after yellow fever vaccination. TCRdb analysed the 5' RACE reads with MiXCR anew, one entry per CDR3 protein. The data show just under 600,000 distinct CDR3 sequences, with about 14% seen just once and over 11% held by the top ten. This sample comprised PBMCs, obtained on the day of the yellow fever booster vaccination. These TCRs come from a man younger than 40 who received the YFV17D yellow fever vaccine.

This clonotype has just a few counts. The chain couples TRBV5-1 to TRBJ1-3; a weak D match, TRBD1 (6 bases). V lost 0 bases to trimming and J lost 0 bases, with 19 bases between them. CDR1 is SGHRS, CDR2 YFSETQ, per germline. This CDR3 comprises 19 residues. The CDR3 coding sequence is TGCGCCAGCAGCTTGGTTGTACAGGGAAAGGGAATCTCTGGAAACACCATATATTTT. Encoded protein: CASSLVVQGKGISGNTIYF.

This clonotype was observed a handful of times. The chain carries TRBV3-1 and TRBJ2-5; D perhaps matches TRBD2 (7 bases). The CDR3 extends over 13 amino acids. Trimming stripped 8 bases from V and 4 bases from J, with 14 bases between. Germline loops: CDR1 LGHDT, CDR2 YNNKEL (reference sequence). CDR3 amino acids: CASRGGGGETQYF. CDR3 DNA: TGTGCCAGCCGAGGAGGGGGGGGAGAGACCCAGTACTTC.

Only a few counts were recorded for this clonotype. This rearrangement joins TRBV7-9 to TRBJ2-3; 9 bases match TRBD2. Trimming took 5 bases from V and 1 from J; bases not matched to a gene: 7. CDR3 length: 16 residues. The germline gives CDR1 SEHNR, CDR2 FQNEAQ (reference sequence). CDR3: CASSLQAGGGTDTQYF. The CDR3 region has the DNA TGTGCCAGCAGCCTACAAGCGGGAGGAGGCACAGATACGCAGTATTTT.

This rearrangement joins TRBV15 to TRBJ1-4; the D is unclear. Germline V gene data show CDR1 as LNHNV and CDR2 as YYDKDF (reference sequence). With 1 base removed from V and 7 bases from J, the gap between germline ends came to 7 bases. The CDR3 spans 13 residues. CDR3 sequence: CATSRAPSEKLFF. Here the CDR3 DNA reads TGTGCCACCAGCAGAGCACCGTCTGAAAAACTGTTTTTT.

In this sample, this clonotype turned up a few times. This chain joins TRBV5-1 and TRBJ2-1; no definite D call. The CDR3 has 14 amino acids. Germline V gene sequence: CDR1 SGHRS, CDR2 YFSETQ. V shed 1 base and J shed 1 base, with 6 bases lying between them. The DNA of the CDR3 is TGCGCCAGCAGCTTGACACAGTCCTACAATGAGCAGTTCTTC. As protein: CASSLTQSYNEQFF.

The chain couples TRBV2 to TRBJ1-4; a possible D gene is TRBD1 (6 bases). V lost 7 bases, J lost 0 bases, and 12 bases lay in between. Per germline, CDR1 SNHLY and CDR2 FYNNEI. This CDR3 spans 15 amino acids. Here the CDR3 DNA reads TGTGCCAGCAACATAAAGGGGGCAACTAATGAAAAACTGTTTTTT. Its protein is CASNIKGATNEKLFF.

In this sample, this clonotype turned up a few times. The gene calls are TRBV6-2 or TRBV6-3 and TRBJ2-3; D is undetermined. CDR1 and CDR2 from the germline V gene are MNHEY and SVGEGT. V dropped 0 bases and J dropped 6 bases, with 19 bases sitting between them. The CDR3 is 17 amino acids. The CDR3 DNA reads TGTGCCAGCAGTTACTCGATCCGCGGTGCGTTAGGGGATACGCAGTATTTT. Encoded protein: CASSYSIRGALGDTQYF.

This clonotype has more than one count but fewer than ten. The chain is built from TRBV29-1 and TRBJ2-7, with 7 bases fitting TRBD2. Trimming at V came to 7 bases and at J to 0 bases, leaving 6 bases not matched to a gene. This CDR3 is 13 amino acids long. Germline values: CDR1 SQVTM, CDR2 ANQGSEA. In nucleotides, the CDR3 is TGCAGCGGTCGGACTAGGGACTCCTACGAGCAGTACTTC. Translation: CSGRTRDSYEQYF.

This clonotype was detected only a few times. The V and J genes are TRBV12-3 or TRBV12-4 and TRBJ2-4; TRBD2 might be the D (6 bases). The V end lost 8 bases, the J end lost 8 bases, and 13 bases lay between the germline ends. CDR3 length: 12 amino acids. CDR3 sequence (DNA): TGTGCCAGCGACGGGGGATCAGACATTCAGTACTTC. This translates into CASDGGSDIQYF.

The V call is TRBV20-1, the J call TRBJ2-1; no reliable D call. Germline V gives CDR1 DFQATT, CDR2 SNEGSKA (reference sequence). V lost 5 bases and J 0 bases, leaving 11 bases between the germline ends. CDR3 length: 14 amino acids. CDR3 in amino acids: CSAVDWSSYNEQFF. In DNA, the CDR3 is TGCAGTGCTGTAGACTGGAGCTCCTACAATGAGCAGTTCTTC.

The chain recombines TRBV29-1 with TRBJ2-3; TRBD1 matches 10 bases. J was trimmed by 1 base and V by 7 bases; bases with no gene match: 2. The germline gives CDR1 SQVTM, CDR2 ANQGSEA. The CDR3 loop spans 13 amino acids. CDR3 sequence reads: CSGGTGGTDTQYF. The DNA for the CDR3 is TGCAGCGGTGGGACAGGGGGCACAGATACGCAGTATTTT.

This clonotype has a handful of counts. This chain connects TRBV20-1 to TRBJ2-3, with TRBD2 identical over 13 bases. The length of the CDR3 is 17 residues. The V and J ends lost 1 base and 2 bases, in that order; junction bases with no gene match: 6. Germline V lookup: CDR1 DFQATT, CDR2 SNEGSKA (reference sequence). This CDR3 reads CSARAPGLAGSTDTQYF. The CDR3 DNA reads TGCAGTGCTAGAGCACCGGGACTAGCGGGATCCACAGATACGCAGTATTTT.

This clonotype was counted between two and nine times. This rearrangement joins TRBV20-1 to TRBJ1-1; D remains unclear. This CDR3 has 12 amino acids. Germline assignment: CDR1 DFQATT and CDR2 SNEGSKA (reference sequence). V shed 6 bases and J shed 4 bases, with 12 bases lying between them. CDR3 residues: CSAQFVGTEAFF. The CDR3 bases are TGCAGTGCGCAGTTCGTCGGCACTGAAGCTTTCTTT.

A remark on this clonotype: A read error may produce the germline difference seen at one junction end. The V call is TRBV27, the J call TRBJ2-7; tentatively, D is TRBD1 or TRBD2 (5 bases each). The CDR3 runs 15 residues. Looked up from germline, CDR1 is MNHEY and CDR2 is SMNVEV (reference sequence). CDR3 nucleotide sequence: TGTGCCAGCAGTTTTTGGGACGGTTCACACTACGAGCTGTACTTC. This translates into CASSFWDGSHYELYF.

This clonotype has more than one count but fewer than ten. V usage is TRBV5-6 and J usage is TRBJ2-5, with TRBD1 as a possible D gene (6 bases). Germline values: CDR1 SGHDT, CDR2 YYEEEE. The CDR3 is 18 amino acids. V was pared by 4 bases and J by 5 bases, with 27 bases between. The CDR3 DNA follows: TGTGCCAGCAGCCTACCACAGGGATCCCCCTCAGCGATTGAGACCCAGTACTTC. Residues: CASSLPQGSPSAIETQYF.

The table lists this clonotype with many counts. The chain combines TRBV10-3 with TRBJ2-1, with unresolved D. The V end lost 10 bases, the J end lost 7 bases, and 11 bases lay between the germline ends. Germline V CDR1 and CDR2: ENHRY, SYGVKD. The CDR3 runs 11 residues. CDR3 sequence reads: CAKLLRNEQFF. In nucleotides, the CDR3 is TGTGCCAAACTCCTTAGGAATGAGCAGTTCTTC.

The chain is built from TRBV29-1 and TRBJ1-1; 7 bases match TRBD1. The CDR3 has 13 amino acids. After removal of 6 bases from V and 1 base from J, the junction contained 5 bases not matched to a gene. The V gene's germline CDR1 is SQVTM and CDR2 ANQGSEA. The CDR3 protein is CSVWQGGNTEAFF. The CDR3 nucleotides read TGCAGCGTGTGGCAGGGGGGGAACACTGAAGCTTTCTTT.